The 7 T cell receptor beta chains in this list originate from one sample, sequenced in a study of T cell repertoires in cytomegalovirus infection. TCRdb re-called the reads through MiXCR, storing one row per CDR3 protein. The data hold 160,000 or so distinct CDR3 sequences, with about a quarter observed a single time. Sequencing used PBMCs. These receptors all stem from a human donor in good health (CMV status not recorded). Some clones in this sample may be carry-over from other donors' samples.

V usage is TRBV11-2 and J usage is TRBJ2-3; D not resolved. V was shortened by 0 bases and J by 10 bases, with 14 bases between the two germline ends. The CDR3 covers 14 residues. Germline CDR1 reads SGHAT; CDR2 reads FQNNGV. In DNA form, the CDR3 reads TGTGCCAGCAGCTTAGAAAGGGTCAGAGTCGCGCAGTATTTT. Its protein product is CASSLERVRVAQYF. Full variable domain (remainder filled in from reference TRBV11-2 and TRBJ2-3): EAGVAQSPRYKIIEKRQSVAFWCNPISGHATLYWYQQILGQGPKLLIQFQNNGVVDDSQLPKDRFSAERLKGVDSTLKIQPAKLEDSAVYLCASSLERVRVAQYFGPGTRLTVL.

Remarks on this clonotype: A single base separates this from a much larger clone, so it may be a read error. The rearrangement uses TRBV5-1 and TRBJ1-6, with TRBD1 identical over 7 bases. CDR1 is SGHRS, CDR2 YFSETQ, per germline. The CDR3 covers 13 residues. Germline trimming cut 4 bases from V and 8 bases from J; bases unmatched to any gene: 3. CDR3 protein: CASSQGVDSPLHF. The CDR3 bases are TGCGCCAGCAGCCAGGGGGTGGATTCACCCCTCCACTTT.

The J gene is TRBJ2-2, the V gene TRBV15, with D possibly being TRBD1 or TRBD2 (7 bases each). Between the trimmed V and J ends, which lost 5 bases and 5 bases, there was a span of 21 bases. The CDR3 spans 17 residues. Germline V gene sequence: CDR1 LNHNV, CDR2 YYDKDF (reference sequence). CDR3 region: CATSPTRGGEWTGELFF. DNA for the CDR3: TGTGCCACCAGCCCCACCAGGGGGGGGGAGTGGACCGGGGAGCTGTTTTTT.

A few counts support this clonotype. The CDR3 DNA follows: TGTGCCAGTAGTATAGTCTTGACAGCGAACACTGAAGCTTTCTTT. Translating gives CASSIVLTANTEAFF. This chain connects TRBV19 to TRBJ1-1; D might be TRBD1 (5 bases). The V gene's germline CDR1 is LNHDA and CDR2 SQIVND (reference sequence). V was trimmed by 1 base and J by 1 base, leaving 10 bases between them. The CDR3 is 15 amino acids.

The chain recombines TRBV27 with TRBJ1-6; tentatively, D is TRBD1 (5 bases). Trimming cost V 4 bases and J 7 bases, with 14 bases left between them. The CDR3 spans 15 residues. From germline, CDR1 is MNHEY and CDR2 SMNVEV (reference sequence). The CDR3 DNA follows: TGTGCCAGCAGTTCCCAGGAGGGACGGAATTCACCCCTCCACTTT. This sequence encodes CASSSQEGRNSPLHF.

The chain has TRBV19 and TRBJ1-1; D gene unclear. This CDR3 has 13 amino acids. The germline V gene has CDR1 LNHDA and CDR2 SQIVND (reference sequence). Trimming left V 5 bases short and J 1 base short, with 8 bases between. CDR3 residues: CASSSRQNTEAFF. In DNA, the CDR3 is TGTGCCAGTAGTTCGAGACAGAACACTGAAGCTTTCTTT.

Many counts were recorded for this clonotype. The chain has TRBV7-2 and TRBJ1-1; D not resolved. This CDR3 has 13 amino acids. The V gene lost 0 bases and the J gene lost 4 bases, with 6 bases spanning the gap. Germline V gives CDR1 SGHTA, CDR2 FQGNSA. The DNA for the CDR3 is TGTGCCAGCAGCTTAGCTGGTGTCACTGAAGCTTTCTTT. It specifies CASSLAGVTEAFF. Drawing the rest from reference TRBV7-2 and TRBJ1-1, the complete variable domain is GAGVSQSPSNKVTEKGKDVELRCDPISGHTALYWYRQSLGQGLEFLIYFQGNSAPDKSGLPSDRFSAERTGGSVSTLTIQRTQQEDSAVYLCASSLAGVTEAFFGQGTRLTVV.